This TCR beta chain was observed in a study of shared clonotypes between healthy human individuals. Whole-study results and caveats: Donor clonotype sharing was expected to depend on sequencing depth.

The germline V gene encodes CDR1 ENHRY and CDR2 SYGVKD. Between the trimmed V and J ends, which lost 2 bases and 0 bases, there was a span of 14 bases. There are 16 residues in the CDR3. Generated by immunoSEQ multiplex PCR, the TCRdb table keeps only in-frame clones and is missing some. The repertoire consists of 1.5 million to 2.5 million clones, with about 95% occurring once and the leading ten covering 0.95% to 1.5%. Selected positively for CCR7 and CD45RO-negative, naive CD8 cells excluded terminally differentiated effector memory CD45RA+ cells. Concerning this clone itself: Its antigen remains unidentified.

This sequence joins TRBV10-3 and TRBJ2-7; perhaps TRBD2 as D (5 bases). Sequencing was done on a sample of naive CD8+ T cells sorted from blood. This receptor was identified in a man between 18 and 29 years old in good health. The CDR3 here is CAISEGRGFSSYEQYF. CDR3 nucleotide sequence: TGTGCCATCAGTGAGGGGCGCGGGTTTAGCTCCTACGAGCAGTACTTC.